The 17 T cell receptor beta chains listed next were all sequenced from one sample in a study of T-cell reconstitution after alpha-beta-depleted transplantation in children. Construction of the TCRbeta library involved unique molecular identifiers. TCRdb reprocessed the PCR reads via MiXCR and lists one record per CDR3 protein. The table records just over 950,000 distinct CDR3 sequences, around 30% of them present only once. The sequenced sample was PBMCs, mostly from graft donor cells, obtained 360 days after TCRalphabeta/CD19-depleted stem cell transplant. All receptors derive from a boy younger than two who had a stem cell transplant for SCID, so the T cells may come from the graft donor.

This clonotype has just a few counts. CDR3 in DNA: TGTGCCAGCAGTGCCCCCGGGACAGGGAACTATGGCTACACCTTC. The encoded protein is CASSAPGTGNYGYTF. The chain has TRBV12-3 or TRBV12-4 and TRBJ1-2; 9 bases agree with TRBD1. The trim removed 5 bases at V and 2 bases at J, leaving 6 bases unmatched. CDR3 length: 15 amino acids.

In its sample, this clonotype was seen a few times. J is TRBJ2-2 and V is TRBV9; D may be TRBD1 or TRBD2 (7 bases each). V dropped 0 bases and J dropped 5 bases, with 14 bases sitting between them. CDR1 SGDLS and CDR2 YYNGEE come from the germline V gene. The CDR3 length is 16 residues. CDR3 loop: CASSVGEGATTGELFF. For the CDR3, the DNA is TGTGCCAGCAGCGTAGGGGAGGGGGCCACAACCGGGGAGCTGTTTTTT.

The chain carries TRBV20-1 and TRBJ2-5; D call uncertain. The length of the CDR3 is 11 residues. Germline CDR1 DFQATT, CDR2 SNEGSKA (reference sequence). V was shortened by 5 bases and J by 3 bases, with 7 bases between the two germline ends. The CDR3 protein is CSAGPKETQYF. CDR3 in DNA: TGCAGTGCTGGGCCAAAAGAGACCCAGTACTTC.

This clonotype has more than one count but fewer than ten. Written as DNA, the CDR3 is TGCGCCAGCAGCCAAGATGGGGTTGAGAACAATGAGCAGTTCTTC. Its protein is CASSQDGVENNEQFF. The rearrangement links TRBV4-3 to TRBJ2-1; no definite D call. This CDR3 contains 15 residues. V lost 0 bases to trimming and J lost 5 bases, with 11 bases between them. The germline CDR1 and CDR2 sequences are LGHNA and YSLEER.

This clonotype showed up just a few times. The chain joins TRBV28 to TRBJ2-7; 8 nucleotides agree with TRBD2. This CDR3 contains 14 residues. The V gene end was trimmed by 5 bases and the J gene end by 3 bases; junction bases not matched to a gene: 6. Germline CDR1 MDHEN, CDR2 SYDVKM. The CDR3 sequence is CASSTGGVGYEQYF. Written as DNA, the CDR3 is TGTGCCAGCAGTACCGGGGGGGTGGGCTACGAGCAGTACTTC.

This CDR3 reads CASLRRAGSGYTF. The CDR3 DNA follows: TGTGCCAGCCTTAGGAGGGCAGGCTCTGGCTACACCTTC. The V and J genes are TRBV12-3 or TRBV12-4 and TRBJ1-2; the D is unclear. The length of the CDR3 is 13 residues. Trimming removed 8 bases at V and 7 bases at J, with 17 bases between.

There are a few counts of this clonotype. CDR3 in DNA: TGCGCCAGCAATTGGGAACTCACCACCGGGGAGCTGTTTTTT. Translation gives CASNWELTTGELFF. The chain is built from TRBV4-3 and TRBJ2-2, with unresolved D. The CDR3 is made up of 14 amino acids. Per germline, CDR1 LGHNA and CDR2 YSLEER. The ends were cut back, 7 bases at V and 4 bases at J, with 13 bases in the middle.

The chain is built from TRBV4-2 and TRBJ1-2; no clear D. The germline V gene encodes CDR1 LGHNA and CDR2 YNFKEQ. Between the trimmed V and J ends, which lost 3 bases and 6 bases, there was a span of 14 bases. CDR3 length equals 14 residues. The CDR3, as DNA: TGTGCCAGCAGCCAGACCTTCGGGAGCAATGGCTACACCTTC. Protein product: CASSQTFGSNGYTF.

V usage is TRBV20-1 and J usage is TRBJ2-3; 7 positions match TRBD1. Germline assignment: CDR1 DFQATT and CDR2 SNEGSKA (reference sequence). V lost 3 bases, J lost 6 bases, and 12 bases stayed unmatched. CDR3 length equals 15 residues. The CDR3 reads CSASPSGQLEDTQYF. The CDR3 DNA follows: TGCAGTGCTAGCCCCTCGGGACAGCTGGAGGATACGCAGTATTTT.

The rearrangement uses TRBV7-3 and TRBJ2-1; the D call may be TRBD1 or TRBD2 (5 bases each). Germline V CDR1 and CDR2: SGHTA, FQGTGA. V lost 6 bases to trimming and J lost 2 bases, with 14 bases between them. The CDR3 is 15 amino acids. CDR3 DNA sequence: TGTGCCAGCAGGTTCACTGAGGGGCCCTACAATGAGCAGTTCTTC. Translated, it gives CASRFTEGPYNEQFF.

This clonotype was picked up a small number of times. This chain connects TRBV7-6 to TRBJ2-2, with unresolved D. The CDR3 is 15 amino acids. Germline CDR1 is SGHVS and CDR2 is FNYEAQ. V dropped 7 bases and J dropped 1 base, with 13 bases sitting between them. In nucleotides, the CDR3 is TGTGCCAGCATCGTTGGAGACCTGAACACCGGGGAGCTGTTTTTT. Encoded protein: CASIVGDLNTGELFF.

This rearrangement joins TRBV20-1 to TRBJ1-6; a possible D gene is TRBD1 (6 bases). The CDR3 contains 14 residues. Germline V lookup: CDR1 DFQATT, CDR2 SNEGSKA (reference sequence). Trimming took 5 bases from V and 2 from J, leaving 10 bases between them. For the CDR3, the DNA is TGCAGTGCTTCTCAGGGGCCCTATAATTCACCCCTCCACTTT. Its protein is CSASQGPYNSPLHF.

In this sample, this clonotype turned up a few times. The chain carries TRBV29-1 and TRBJ2-1; 7 bases match TRBD1. CDR3 length equals 13 residues. The J segment lost 5 bases and the V segment lost 7 bases, leaving 8 bases of the junction unmatched. The V gene's germline CDR1 is SQVTM and CDR2 ANQGSEA. This chain's CDR3 is CSARGQTDNEQFF. CDR3 coding DNA: TGCAGCGCCCGGGGACAGACCGACAATGAGCAGTTCTTC.

V gene TRBV3-1 combines with J gene TRBJ2-5; D could derive from TRBD1 or TRBD2 (5 bases each). CDR3 length: 14 amino acids. Per germline, CDR1 LGHDT and CDR2 YNNKEL (reference sequence). Trimming removed 1 base at V and 1 base at J, with 7 bases between. The CDR3 DNA is TGTGCCAGCAGCCAAGCGGGGCTCCAAGAGACCCAGTACTTC. It yields the protein CASSQAGLQETQYF.

V usage is TRBV20-1 and J usage is TRBJ2-1, with TRBD2 identical over 14 bases. From germline, CDR1 is DFQATT and CDR2 SNEGSKA (reference sequence). V lost 6 bases, J lost 3 bases, and 10 bases stayed unmatched. This CDR3 contains 17 residues. The CDR3 is CSAGGLAGDTFYNEQFF. CDR3 DNA sequence: TGCAGTGCCGGGGGACTAGCGGGGGATACATTCTACAATGAGCAGTTCTTC.

There are a few counts of this clonotype. The J gene is TRBJ1-5, the V gene TRBV16; possibly TRBD1 for D (5 bases). V was cut by 0 bases and J by 0 bases, with 9 bases left in between. CDR3 size: 16 residues. Germline CDR1 KGHSY, CDR2 FQNENV. The CDR3 coding sequence is TGTGCCAGCAGCCAATCTCGGACATATAGCAATCAGCCCCAGCATTTT. It codes for CASSQSRTYSNQPQHF.

The gene calls are TRBV20-1 and TRBJ2-3; D is perhaps TRBD1 (5 bases). CDR3 length: 12 residues. Trimming shortened V by 1 base and J by 14 bases, and 16 bases separated the two germline ends. Germline CDR1 reads DFQATT; CDR2 reads SNEGSKA (reference sequence). The CDR3 loop reads CSARVRTHRTYF. The DNA for the CDR3 is TGCAGTGCTAGAGTACGGACCCACAGGACGTATTTT.